The 22 T cell receptor beta chains below come from one sample, sequenced in a study of shared clonotypes between healthy human individuals. Data came from immunoSEQ multiplex PCR; TCRdb stores just in-frame clones and leaves some out. Of 2 million to 2.5 million clones listed, 85% to 95% are singletons. What was sequenced was naive CD4+ T cells from PBMCs. Subset meaning: CD45RA+ positively selected. All receptors come from a man between 18 and 35 years old in good health. Some clones in this sample may be carry-over from other donors' samples.

In DNA, the CDR3 is TGTGCCAGCAGCAAAGCCGCAGGGGTAGAGACCCAGTACTTC. It is translated as CASSKAAGVETQYF. The chain carries TRBV21-1 and TRBJ2-5; TRBD1 was called by the table and not checked on the DNA. TRBV21-1 is a recognized pseudogene. The CDR3 runs 14 residues.

The V and J genes are TRBV29-1 and TRBJ2-1, with 8 positions matching TRBD1. Germline V lookup: CDR1 SQVTM, CDR2 ANQGSEA. The CDR3 spans 11 residues. Losses at the gene ends were 6 bases for V and 10 bases for J; bases not matched to a gene: 5. CDR3 DNA: TGCAGCGTCGGACAGGGACAGGAGCAGTTCTTC. Amino acids: CSVGQGQEQFF.

Written as DNA, the CDR3 is TGTGCCAGCAAGGACAGGTGGGGTGAGCAGTTCTTC. It codes for CASKDRWGEQFF. The V call is TRBV19, the J call TRBJ2-1, with 7 bases fitting TRBD1. CDR3 length: 12 residues. Germline loops: CDR1 LNHDA, CDR2 SQIVND (reference sequence). Losses at the gene ends were 9 bases for V and 9 bases for J; bases not matched to a gene: 8.

CDR3 coding DNA: TGCAGCGTTACTTACGGCGCGAACACCGGGGAGCTGTTTTTT. Encoded protein: CSVTYGANTGELFF. The chain combines TRBV29-1 with TRBJ2-2; unclear D gene. The CDR3 has 14 amino acids. The germline CDR1 and CDR2 sequences are SQVTM and ANQGSEA. Trimming removed 5 bases from V and 0 bases from J, with 10 bases in between.

The chain has TRBV18 and TRBJ2-7; the D is unclear. V was cut by 0 bases and J by 5 bases, with 8 bases left in between. Germline V gene sequence: CDR1 KGHSH, CDR2 LQKENI. The CDR3 spans 13 residues. Here the CDR3 DNA reads TGTGCCAGCTCACCACCGGCGGTCGACGAGCAGTACTTC. It encodes CASSPPAVDEQYF. The full variable domain, in which reference TRBV18 and TRBJ2-7 provide the parts outside the CDR3, is NAGVMQNPRHLVRRRGQEARLRCSPMKGHSHVYWYRQLPEEGLKFMVYLQKENIIDESGMPKERFSAEFPKEGPSILRIQQVVRGDSAAYFCASSPPAVDEQYFGPGTRLTVT.

This chain uses TRBV14 with TRBJ2-3; 11 positions agree with TRBD2. Trimming took 5 bases from V and 1 from J; bases not matched to a gene: 5. Germline CDR1 SGHDN, CDR2 FVKESK. This CDR3 comprises 16 residues. The CDR3 reads CASSYLAGGRTDTQYF. DNA of the CDR3: TGTGCCAGCAGCTACCTAGCGGGAGGTCGCACAGATACGCAGTATTTT.

The chain links TRBV18 to TRBJ2-3; D is unresolved. The CDR3 is 13 residues long. Germline loops: CDR1 KGHSH, CDR2 LQKENI. The V end lost 3 bases, the J end lost 2 bases, and 6 bases lay between the germline ends. The DNA for the CDR3 is TGTGCCAGCTCACCCACCTACACAGATACGCAGTATTTT. This translates into CASSPTYTDTQYF.

The chain has TRBV5-1 and TRBJ1-2; D unclear. Between the trimmed V and J ends, which lost 4 bases and 6 bases, there was a span of 16 bases. Germline V CDR1 and CDR2: SGHRS, YFSETQ. The CDR3 extends over 14 amino acids. The CDR3 reads CASSPSGSEDGYTF. The DNA of the CDR3 is TGCGCCAGCAGCCCATCAGGTTCCGAGGATGGCTACACCTTC.

V is TRBV11-1 and J is TRBJ2-1; D is ambiguous. V lost 3 bases and J 4 bases, leaving 16 bases between the germline ends. Germline loops: CDR1 SGHAT, CDR2 FQDESV (reference sequence). This CDR3 has 16 amino acids. CDR3 protein: CASSFYSGPGYNEQFF. CDR3 nucleotide sequence: TGTGCCAGCAGCTTCTATTCGGGCCCCGGATACAATGAGCAGTTCTTC.

This chain connects TRBV19 to TRBJ1-5, with 8 nucleotides matching TRBD1. The J segment lost 4 bases and the V segment lost 2 bases, leaving 4 bases of the junction unmatched. CDR1 LNHDA and CDR2 SQIVND come from the germline V gene (reference sequence). CDR3 length: 15 residues. CDR3 residues: CASSIRTGRNQPQHF. CDR3 bases: TGTGCCAGTAGTATACGGACAGGGCGGAATCAGCCCCAGCATTTT. The full variable domain, rest sourced from reference TRBV19 and TRBJ1-5, is DGGITQSPKYLFRKEGQNVTLSCEQNLNHDAMYWYRQDPGQGLRLIYYSQIVNDFQKGDIAEGYSVSREKKESFPLTVTSAQKNPTAFYLCASSIRTGRNQPQHFGDGTRLSIL.

V is TRBV6-5 and J is TRBJ1-3; D remains unclear. Per the germline V gene, CDR1 is MNHEY and CDR2 is SVGAGI. The V and J ends lost 6 bases and 4 bases respectively, with 7 bases between them. The CDR3 extends over 12 amino acids. In DNA, the CDR3 is TGTGCCAGCAGGAGCACAGGAAACACCATATATTTT. This translates into CASRSTGNTIYF.

The chain is built from TRBV4-1 and TRBJ1-6; D is perhaps TRBD1 (6 bases). This CDR3 is 16 amino acids long. The germline V and J ends were trimmed by 3 bases and 14 bases, with 23 bases remaining between them. Per the germline V gene, CDR1 is MGHRA and CDR2 is YSYEKL. CDR3 DNA sequence: TGCGCCAGCAGCCAGCCTTCCGGGACCCCGGGGGACACCCTCCACTTT. It translates to CASSQPSGTPGDTLHF.

As concerns this clone: Within the sample, other DNA sequences also encode this same CDR3. This sequence joins TRBV9 and TRBJ2-7; D uncertain. This CDR3 has 14 amino acids. V lost 0 bases to trimming and J lost 0 bases, with 7 bases between them. Germline CDR1 and CDR2: SGDLS and YYNGEE. The CDR3 protein is CASSVGDSSYEQYF. For the CDR3, the DNA is TGTGCCAGCAGCGTAGGAGATAGCTCCTACGAGCAGTACTTC.

V is TRBV25-1 and J is TRBJ2-6; tentative D call: TRBD2 (5 bases). CDR1 and CDR2 (germline): MGHDK, SYGVNS. The CDR3 covers 18 residues. V lost 4 bases and J lost 0, with 16 bases in between. The CDR3 DNA reads as TGTGCCAGCAGTGGGAGGACTGCAACAAGCTCTGGGGCCAACGTCCTGACTTTC. Protein: CASSGRTATSSGANVLTF.

The gene calls are TRBV10-2 and TRBJ2-2, with D possibly matching TRBD1 (6 bases). V was trimmed by 6 bases and J by 7 bases, leaving 24 bases between them. This CDR3 is 17 amino acids long. Germline V lookup: CDR1 WSHSY, CDR2 SAAADI. Written as DNA, the CDR3 is TGCGCCAGCAGCTCCTCCCGGGACAAGTTGTTGGGCGGGGAGCTGTTTTTT. Amino acid sequence: CASSSSRDKLLGGELFF.

V and J are TRBV30 and TRBJ2-3, with D unresolved. V shed 2 bases and J shed 2 bases, with 14 bases lying between them. Germline loops: CDR1 GTSNPN, CDR2 SVGIG (reference sequence). The CDR3 sequence is 15 residues long. CDR3 residues: CAWSSAAQLTDTQYF. DNA for the CDR3: TGTGCCTGGAGTTCGGCAGCTCAACTCACAGATACGCAGTATTTT.

This clone was observed a single time. The CDR3 DNA reads TGTGCCAGCAGCGTAGACCCAGGGCCTAACTATGGCTACACCTTC. Translating it yields CASSVDPGPNYGYTF. This chain links TRBV9 with TRBJ1-2; D is possibly TRBD1 (5 bases). This CDR3 is built from 15 residues. With 0 bases removed from V and 0 bases from J, the gap between germline ends came to 9 bases. The V gene's germline CDR1 is SGDLS and CDR2 YYNGEE.

This clone was counted only a few times. J is TRBJ2-1 and V is TRBV19; weak D call: TRBD2 (6 bases). Trimming took 5 bases from V and 5 from J, leaving 19 bases between them. CDR1 is LNHDA, CDR2 SQIVND, per germline (reference sequence). The CDR3 runs to 16 residues. CDR3 sequence (DNA): TGTGCCAGTAGTGTCGGACCTTGGGAGGCTAACAATGAGCAGTTCTTC. Its protein is CASSVGPWEANNEQFF.

CDR3 loop: CASSHGGPGTQYF. CDR3 DNA sequence: TGTGCCAGCAGCCACGGAGGGCCTGGGACCCAGTACTTC. J is TRBJ2-5 and V is TRBV28; D is possibly TRBD2 (6 bases). CDR3 size: 13 residues. Per the germline V gene, CDR1 is MDHEN and CDR2 is SYDVKM. V was clipped by 6 bases and J by 7 bases, with 15 bases between them.

The chain is built from TRBV7-2 and TRBJ1-1; D unclear. CDR3 length: 14 residues. The germline V gene has CDR1 SGHTA and CDR2 FQGNSA. Trimming left V 3 bases short and J 6 bases short, with 14 bases between. The CDR3 sequence is CASSFDPLRAEAFF. The CDR3 region has the DNA TGTGCCAGCAGCTTTGACCCCCTTAGGGCTGAAGCTTTCTTT. The full variable domain, completed using reference TRBV7-2 and TRBJ1-1, is GAGVSQSPSNKVTEKGKDVELRCDPISGHTALYWYRQSLGQGLEFLIYFQGNSAPDKSGLPSDRFSAERTGGSVSTLTIQRTQQEDSAVYLCASSFDPLRAEAFFGQGTRLTVV.

The count of this clone is one. The rearrangement uses TRBV7-3 and TRBJ2-2, with D perhaps matching TRBD2 (6 bases). This CDR3 comprises 16 residues. Germline lookup yields CDR1 SGHTA and CDR2 FQGTGA. The V end was cut by 5 bases, the J end by 1 base, with 14 bases between. CDR3 protein: CASSLQGAGNTGELFF. CDR3 in DNA: TGTGCCAGCAGCCTGCAAGGAGCGGGGAACACCGGGGAGCTGTTTTTT. The full variable domain, in which reference TRBV7-3 and TRBJ2-2 provide the parts outside the CDR3, is GAGVSQTPSNKVTEKGKYVELRCDPISGHTALYWYRQSLGQGPEFLIYFQGTGAADDSGLPNDRFFAVRPEGSVSTLKIQRTERGDSAVYLCASSLQGAGNTGELFFGEGSRLTVL.

V usage is TRBV18 and J usage is TRBJ2-1; D gene uncertain. CDR3 length: 14 amino acids. CDR1 is KGHSH and CDR2 is LQKENI in the germline V gene. Trimming removed 3 bases from V and 3 bases from J, with 9 bases in between. This CDR3 reads CASSPMAVYNEQFF. For the CDR3, the DNA is TGTGCCAGCTCACCGATGGCGGTCTACAATGAGCAGTTCTTC.